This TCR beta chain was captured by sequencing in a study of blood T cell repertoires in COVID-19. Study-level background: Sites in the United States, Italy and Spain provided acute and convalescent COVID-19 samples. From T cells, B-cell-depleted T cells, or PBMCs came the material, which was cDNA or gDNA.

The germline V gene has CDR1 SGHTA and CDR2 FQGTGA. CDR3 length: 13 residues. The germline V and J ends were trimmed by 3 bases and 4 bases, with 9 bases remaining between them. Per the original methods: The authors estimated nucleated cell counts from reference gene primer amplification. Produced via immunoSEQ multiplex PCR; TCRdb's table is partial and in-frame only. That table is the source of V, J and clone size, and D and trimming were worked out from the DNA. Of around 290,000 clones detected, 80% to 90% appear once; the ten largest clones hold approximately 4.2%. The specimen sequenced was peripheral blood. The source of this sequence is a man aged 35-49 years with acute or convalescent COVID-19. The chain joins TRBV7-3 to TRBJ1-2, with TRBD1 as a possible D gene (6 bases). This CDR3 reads CASSFDRSYGYTF. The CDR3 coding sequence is TGTGCCAGCAGCTTCGACAGGAGCTATGGCTACACCTTC.